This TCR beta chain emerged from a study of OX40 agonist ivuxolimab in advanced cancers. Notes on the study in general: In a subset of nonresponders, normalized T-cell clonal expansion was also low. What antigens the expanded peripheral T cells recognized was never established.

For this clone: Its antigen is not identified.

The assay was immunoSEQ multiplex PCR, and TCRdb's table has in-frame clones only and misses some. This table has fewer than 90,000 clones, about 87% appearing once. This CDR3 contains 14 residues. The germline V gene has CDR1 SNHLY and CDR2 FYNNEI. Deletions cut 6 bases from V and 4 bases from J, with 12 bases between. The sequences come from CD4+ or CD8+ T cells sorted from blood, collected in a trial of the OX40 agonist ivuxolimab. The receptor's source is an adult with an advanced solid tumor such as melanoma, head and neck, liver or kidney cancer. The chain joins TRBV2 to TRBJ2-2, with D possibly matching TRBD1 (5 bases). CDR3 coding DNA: TGTGCCAGCAGGAAAGGGGTGGGCACCGGGGAGCTGTTTTTT. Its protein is CASRKGVGTGELFF.